This TCR beta chain emerged from a study of T cells in narcolepsy. Study-level points and caveats: Comparing one patient's CSF and blood CD4+ clonotypes highlighted HCRT- and TRIB2-specific autoreactive clonotypes.

The protocol was immunoSEQ multiplex PCR, while the TCRdb copy is restricted to in-frame clones and leaves out a portion. The table lists about 32,000 clones, about nine tenths of them singletons. V was shortened by 1 base and J by 0 bases, with 13 bases between the two germline ends. Per the germline V gene, CDR1 is SGHTA and CDR2 is FQGNSA. This CDR3 contains 17 residues. About this clone: What it binds is unknown.

Sequencing was done on a sample of CD45RA- memory CD4+ T cells from PBMCs. The origin of this receptor is a human donor with narcolepsy. This chain uses TRBV7-2 with TRBJ2-1, with D unresolved. CDR3 sequence reads: CASSLESPLHSYNEQFF. The DNA of the CDR3 is TGTGCCAGCAGCTTAGAAAGCCCGCTACACTCCTACAATGAGCAGTTCTTC.